This TCR beta chain stems from a study of graft-versus-host responses after intestinal transplantation. The length of the CDR3 is 14 residues. V lost 8 bases, J lost 0 bases, and 13 bases lay in between. The germline V gene encodes CDR1 ENHRY and CDR2 SYGVKD. The study, taken as a whole, reports: Recipient marrow held GvH clones, some first seen in ileum or blood.

Sequencing used immunoSEQ multiplex PCR; TCRdb keeps in-frame clones, though not all of them. The table includes about 4,600 clones, about 25% detected once. This clone is categorized as large (0.1 to 1%). Other DNA sequences in this specimen translate into the identical CDR3. The receptor's source is a human patient who received an intestinal transplant. V and J are TRBV10-3 and TRBJ1-2, with TRBD1 as a possible D gene (6 bases). The starting material was alloreactive CD4+ T cells from a mixed lymphocyte reaction culture, obtained before intestinal transplant. This sample's subset: CFSE-low proliferating T cells sorted from roughly six-day pre-transplant mixed lymphocyte reaction (GvH or HvG direction). Here the CDR3 reads CAIRDIRTNYGYTF. As DNA, the CDR3 is TGTGCCATCCGGGACATACGAACTAACTATGGCTACACCTTC.